This T cell receptor beta chain was identified in a study of blood T cell repertoires in COVID-19. Study-level background: Whether acute or convalescent, the COVID-19 samples came from the United States, Italy and Spain. PBMCs, B-cell-depleted T cells, or T cells were the source of the cDNA or gDNA that made up the material.

Recruitment covered about two dozen US areas and drew participants whose ages spanned roughly 18 to 100 years. Using immunoSEQ multiplex PCR, the repertoire was profiled, and TCRdb retains in-frame clones only, with some absent. The sample includes 250,000 or so clones, 65% to 90% of them seen just once. Germline loops: CDR1 GTSNPN, CDR2 SVGIG (reference sequence). Trimming took 1 base from V and 7 from J, leaving 19 bases between them. The CDR3 is 16 residues long. This sequence joins TRBV30 and TRBJ1-4; TRBD1 is a possible D gene (5 bases). The sample comprised PBMCs or T cells enriched from blood (not recorded which). The TCR originated in a man in his forties who had recovered from COVID-19. The CDR3 DNA reads as TGTGCCTGGAGTGAGCGTCGGGGGGTGGAACGTGAAAAACTGTTTTTT. Amino acid sequence: CAWSERRGVEREKLFF.